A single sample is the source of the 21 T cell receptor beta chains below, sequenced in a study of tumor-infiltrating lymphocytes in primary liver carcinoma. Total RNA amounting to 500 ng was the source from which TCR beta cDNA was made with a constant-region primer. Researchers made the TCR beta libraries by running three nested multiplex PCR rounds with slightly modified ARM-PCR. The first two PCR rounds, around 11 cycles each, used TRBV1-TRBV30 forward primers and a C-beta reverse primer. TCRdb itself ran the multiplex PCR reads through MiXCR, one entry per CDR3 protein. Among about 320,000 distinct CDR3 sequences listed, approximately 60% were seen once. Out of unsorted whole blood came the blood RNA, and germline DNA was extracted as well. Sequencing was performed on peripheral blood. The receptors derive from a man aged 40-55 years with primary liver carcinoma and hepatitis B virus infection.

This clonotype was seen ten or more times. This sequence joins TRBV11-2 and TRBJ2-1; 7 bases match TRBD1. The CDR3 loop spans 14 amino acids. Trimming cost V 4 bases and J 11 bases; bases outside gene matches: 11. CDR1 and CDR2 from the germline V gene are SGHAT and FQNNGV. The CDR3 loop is CASSSRTGHSKQFF. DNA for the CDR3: TGTGCCAGCAGCTCAAGGACAGGTCACTCGAAGCAGTTCTTC.

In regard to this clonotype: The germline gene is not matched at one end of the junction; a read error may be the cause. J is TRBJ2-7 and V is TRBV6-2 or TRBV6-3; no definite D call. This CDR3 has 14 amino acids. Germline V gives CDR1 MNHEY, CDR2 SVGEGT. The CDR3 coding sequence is TGTGCCATCAGTTACCCAGACGATAGCTACGAGCAGTACTTC. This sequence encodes CAISYPDDSYEQYF.

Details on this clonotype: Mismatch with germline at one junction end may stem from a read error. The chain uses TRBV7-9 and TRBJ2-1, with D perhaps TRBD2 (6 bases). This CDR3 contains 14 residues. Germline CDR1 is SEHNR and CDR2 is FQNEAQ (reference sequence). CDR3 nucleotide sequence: TGTGACAGCAGCTTAGCTTGGACTACCAATGAGCAGTTCTTC. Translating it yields CDSSLAWTTNEQFF.

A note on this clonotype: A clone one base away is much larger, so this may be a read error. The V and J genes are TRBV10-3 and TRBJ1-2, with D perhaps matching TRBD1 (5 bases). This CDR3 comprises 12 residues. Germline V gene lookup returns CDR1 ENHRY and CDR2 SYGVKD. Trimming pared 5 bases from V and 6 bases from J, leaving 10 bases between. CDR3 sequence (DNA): TGTGCCATCAGTCTAACCAGGGATGGCTACACCTTC. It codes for CAISLTRDGYTF.

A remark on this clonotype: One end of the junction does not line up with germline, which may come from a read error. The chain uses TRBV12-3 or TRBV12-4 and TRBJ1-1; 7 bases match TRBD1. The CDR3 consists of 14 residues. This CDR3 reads CATSPTGMNTEAFF. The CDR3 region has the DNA TGTGCCACCAGTCCGACAGGGATGAACACTGAAGCTTTCTTT.

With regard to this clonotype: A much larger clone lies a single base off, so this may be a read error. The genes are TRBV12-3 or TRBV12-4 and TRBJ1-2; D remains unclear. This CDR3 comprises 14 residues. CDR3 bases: TGTGGCAGCAGTTCACTGGGTGCTCGATATGGCTACACCTTC. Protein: CGSSSLGARYGYTF.

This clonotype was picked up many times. CDR3 bases: TGTGCCAGCAGACGCCCTGAGGGGCGAGAAGCTTTCTTT. Translation: CASRRPEGREAFF. This chain links TRBV6-2 or TRBV6-3 with TRBJ1-1, with a tentative D call TRBD1 (5 bases). Germline V gene sequence: CDR1 MNHEY, CDR2 SVGEGT. V lost 6 bases and J 8 bases, leaving 16 bases between the germline ends. This CDR3 has 13 residues.

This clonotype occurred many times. The CDR3 reads CASSLGADTQYF. Here the CDR3 DNA reads TGTGCCAGCAGCTTAGGGGCTGATACGCAGTATTTT. This chain links TRBV11-2 with TRBJ2-3; D gene ambiguous. Germline CDR1 and CDR2: SGHAT and FQNNGV. Trimming pared 1 base from V and 6 bases from J, leaving 5 bases between. The CDR3 is made up of 12 amino acids.

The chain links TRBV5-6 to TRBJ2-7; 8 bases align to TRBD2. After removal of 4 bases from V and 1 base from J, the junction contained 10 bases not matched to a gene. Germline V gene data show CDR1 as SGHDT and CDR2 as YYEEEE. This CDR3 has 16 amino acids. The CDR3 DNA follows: TGTGCCAGCAGCCTTACATCCGGGGGGGGTTCCTACGAGCAGTACTTC. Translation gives CASSLTSGGGSYEQYF.

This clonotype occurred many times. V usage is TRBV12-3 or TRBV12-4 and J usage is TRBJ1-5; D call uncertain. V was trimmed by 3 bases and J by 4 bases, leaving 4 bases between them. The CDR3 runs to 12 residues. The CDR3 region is CASSFGNQPQHF. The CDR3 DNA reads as TGTGCCAGCAGTTTCGGGAATCAGCCCCAGCATTTT.

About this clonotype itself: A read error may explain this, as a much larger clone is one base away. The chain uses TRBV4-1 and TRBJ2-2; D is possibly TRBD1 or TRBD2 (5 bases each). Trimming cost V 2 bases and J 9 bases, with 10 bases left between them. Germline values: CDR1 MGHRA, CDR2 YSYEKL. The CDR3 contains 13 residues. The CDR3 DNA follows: TGCGCCAGCAGCCAAAAGGGGACCCGGGAGCTGTTTTTT. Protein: CASSQKGTRELFF.

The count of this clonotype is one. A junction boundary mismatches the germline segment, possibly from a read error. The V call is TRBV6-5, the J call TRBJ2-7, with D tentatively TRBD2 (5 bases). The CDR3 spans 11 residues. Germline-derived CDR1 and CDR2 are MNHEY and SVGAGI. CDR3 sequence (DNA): TGTGCCAGCAGTTCTAGCTACGAGAAGCACTTC. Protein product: CASSSSYEKHF.

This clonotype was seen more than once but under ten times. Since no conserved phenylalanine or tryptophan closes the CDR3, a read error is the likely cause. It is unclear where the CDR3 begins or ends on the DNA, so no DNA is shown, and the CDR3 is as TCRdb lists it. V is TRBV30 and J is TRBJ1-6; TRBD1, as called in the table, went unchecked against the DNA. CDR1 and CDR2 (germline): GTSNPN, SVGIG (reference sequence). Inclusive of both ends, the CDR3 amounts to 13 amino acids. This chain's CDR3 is CAWSKGAGSPLHL.

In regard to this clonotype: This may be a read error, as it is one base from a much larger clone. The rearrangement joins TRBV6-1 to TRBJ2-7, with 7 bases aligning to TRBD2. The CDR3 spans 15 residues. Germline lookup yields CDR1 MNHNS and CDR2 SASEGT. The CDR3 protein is CASRPSGTNSYDQYF. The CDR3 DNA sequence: TGTGCCAGCAGGCCCAGCGGGACGAACTCCTACGATCAGTACTTC.

DNA for the CDR3: TGTGCCAGCAGGGCGGACCAGGGGAACACCGGGGAGCTGTTTTTT. Translating it yields CASRADQGNTGELFF. The chain joins TRBV28 to TRBJ2-2; D perhaps matches TRBD1 (5 bases). The germline V gene encodes CDR1 MDHEN and CDR2 SYDVKM. The CDR3 is 15 residues long. Between the trimmed V and J ends, which lost 6 bases and 1 base, there was a span of 12 bases.

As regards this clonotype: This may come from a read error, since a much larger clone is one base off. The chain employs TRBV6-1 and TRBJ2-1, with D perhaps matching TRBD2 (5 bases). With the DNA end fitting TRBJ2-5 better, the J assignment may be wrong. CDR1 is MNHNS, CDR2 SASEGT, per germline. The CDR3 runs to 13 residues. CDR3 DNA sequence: TGTGCCATCTGTACTAGAAGCCAAGAGACCCAGTACTTC. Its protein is CAICTRSQETQYF.

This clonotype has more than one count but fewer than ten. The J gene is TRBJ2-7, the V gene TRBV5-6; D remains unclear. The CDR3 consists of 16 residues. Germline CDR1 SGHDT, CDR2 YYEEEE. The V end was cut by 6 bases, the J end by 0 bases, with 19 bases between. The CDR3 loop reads CASTLLDQRSSYEQYF. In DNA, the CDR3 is TGTGCCAGCACCCTCTTGGACCAACGGAGCTCCTACGAGCAGTACTTC. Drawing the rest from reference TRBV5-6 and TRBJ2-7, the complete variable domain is DAGVTQSPTHLIKTRGQQVTLRCSPKSGHDTVSWYQQALGQGPQFIFQYYEEEERQRGNFPDRFSGHQFPNYSSELNVNALLLGDSALYLCASTLLDQRSSYEQYFGPGTRLTVT.

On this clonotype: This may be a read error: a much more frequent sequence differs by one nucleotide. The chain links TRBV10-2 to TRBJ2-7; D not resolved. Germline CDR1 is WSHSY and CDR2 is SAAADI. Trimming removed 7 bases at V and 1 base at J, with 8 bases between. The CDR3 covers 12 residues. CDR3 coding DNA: TGCGCCAGCAAGGCGGAGTCCTACGAGCAGTACTTC. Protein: CASKAESYEQYF.

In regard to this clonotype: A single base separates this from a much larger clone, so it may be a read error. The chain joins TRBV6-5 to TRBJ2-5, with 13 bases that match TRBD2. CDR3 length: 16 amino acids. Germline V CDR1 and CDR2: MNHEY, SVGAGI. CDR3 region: CVSSRGLAGKGETQYF. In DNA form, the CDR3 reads TGTGTCAGCAGTAGGGGACTAGCGGGAAAGGGAGAGACCCAGTACTTC.

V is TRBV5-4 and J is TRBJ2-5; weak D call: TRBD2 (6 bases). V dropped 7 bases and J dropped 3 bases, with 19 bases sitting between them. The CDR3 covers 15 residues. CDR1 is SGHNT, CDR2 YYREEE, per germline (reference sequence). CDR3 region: CASGTLGGGEETQYF. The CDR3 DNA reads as TGTGCCAGCGGCACCCTTGGGGGAGGAGAAGAGACCCAGTACTTC.

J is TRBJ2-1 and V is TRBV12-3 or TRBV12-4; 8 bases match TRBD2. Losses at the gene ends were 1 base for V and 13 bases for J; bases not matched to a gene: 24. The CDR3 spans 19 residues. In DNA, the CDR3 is TGTGCCAGCAGTTTAGAAGCTAGCGGGTCGCTGCCCTCCTACAGTGAACAGTTCTTC. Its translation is CASSLEASGSLPSYSEQFF.